Here is one T cell receptor (beta chain) with its context. Its antigen has not been determined. No quality values exist for individual bases; no much larger clone is one base distant. The library relied on the immunoSEQ multiplex PCR assay. TCR beta CDR3 sequencing was performed on DNA from the cultured, isolated CD4+ T cells. For the original study's pipeline: Non-productive TCR sequences were removed and reads were trimmed to the CDR3 region, keeping CDR3s of at least 7 amino acids. Antigen-specific clonotypes were identified using the MANAFEST web app by comparison of expansion in peptide wells against reference cultures. To be called positive, a clone needed expansion at FDR<0.05 compared with the reference and with all other wells, an odds ratio greater than 5, and a frequency greater than 0.1% in two replicate wells. Clonotypes significantly expanded in SARS-CoV-2 spike wells and in at least one common cold coronavirus spike condition were defined as cross-reactive. CDR3 similarity was assessed by Levenshtein distance using the stringdist R package, and unrooted trees were constructed with ape in R 3.6.1. Held by TCRdb, this immuneACCESS table contains in-frame sequences only and omits some clones. Under half of the omission traces to an unresolved V gene where checked; the cause of the rest is unknown. The DNA was the basis for D and trimming; V, J and clone size are from that table. For this sample the table gives around 16,000 clones, of which about 80% were detected only once. Of the sample, approximately 17% is held by the ten largest clones.

The CDR1 and CDR2 encoded by the germline V gene are SGHTA and FQGNSA. The germline V and J ends show losses of 5 bases and 0 bases respectively, and no gene match explains 11 bases of the junction. The cysteine opens and the phenylalanine closes a CDR3 of 17 amino acids. The sequence is cut down to CDR3 DNA, 51 bases in frame from base 1. In the ViraFEST assay, PBMC were stimulated with viral peptide pools, and TCR sequencing was then used to find antigen-specific CD4+ T cell clonotypes based on their expansion. After around eleven days of culture, CD4+ T cells were isolated with the EasySep CD4+ T cell isolation kit. Each participant got two doses of an mRNA SARS-CoV-2 vaccine, either BNT162b2 or mRNA-1273. Negative nucleocapsid antibody results before and after vaccination confirmed that the healthy vaccine recipients had no prior SARS-CoV-2 infection. Over 1.5 million PBMC per well were cultured with approximately 10 ug/ml peptides in IMDM containing around 5.3% human AB serum, roughly 10 IU/ml IL-2 and gentamicin. Half of the culture medium was replaced with fresh IL-2-containing medium on days 3 and 7. Each peptide stimulation condition was cultured in triplicate wells unless otherwise noted. Using Ficoll-Paque Plus gradient centrifugation, PBMC were separated from whole blood and then either used fresh or cryopreserved at -140C. The overlapping peptide pools covered the spike proteins of SARS-CoV-2 and of the common cold coronaviruses HCoV-NL63, HCoV-OC43 and HCoV-229E. The QIAamp micro DNA kit was used to extract genomic DNA from the cultured CD4+ T cells.

This record comes from a study of vaccination effects on CD4 cells after COVID-19 (dated by TCRdb to between 2021 and 2022). For context, the study as a whole: Post-vaccine samples across the study were collected a median of 72 days after the second dose, with a range of 14 to 241. In both COVID-19 convalescent patients and infection-naive vaccine recipients, the study compared SARS-CoV-2 spike-specific CD4+ TCR repertoires from before mRNA vaccination with those from after it. Altogether, about 10 COVID-19 convalescent patients and a handful of SARS-CoV-2-naive healthy vaccine recipients made up the full study. In the study, cultures from other donors were sequenced using the Oncomine TCR Beta short-read assay on an Illumina iSeq 100.

Summary of the overall study and its limitations: Both infection-induced and vaccine-induced clones contracted markedly at late post-vaccination timepoints, which is consistent with waning T cell responses. In healthy vaccine recipients, vaccine-induced clones were almost all SARS-CoV-2 mono-reactive, with only 1 of 255 cross-reactive with common cold coronaviruses. The study was limited by a small number of convalescent patients and lacked early post-infection timepoints.

The sequence came from a human donor who received a COVID-19 vaccine. The rearrangement combines TRBV7-2 with TRBJ2-7; 9 nucleotides in the junction match TRBD1. The specimen was CD4+ T cells from PBMCs cultured with HCoV-NL63 spike peptides, collected after COVID-19 vaccination. This sample's cell subset or site label indicates: HCoV-NL63 spike overlapping peptide pool stimulation. The DNA is as follows: TGTGCCAGCAGCCCAACCCTTGGACAGGGGCGCTCCTACGAGCAGTACTTC. Its protein is CASSPTLGQGRSYEQYF.